The clone carrying this T cell receptor beta chain has more than one count but fewer than ten. Its target is not known. This sample stems from a study of T-cell reconstitution after alpha-beta-depleted transplantation in children. Findings and caveats of the study: Some patients' high day-60 TCRbeta diversity was attributed to recipient cells surviving conditioning. T cells produced anew were the main source of T-cell counts and diversity one year after transplant. There were reportedly several hundred expanded graft clones from which alpha-beta T cells came about two months after transplant.

Construction of the TCRbeta library involved unique molecular identifiers. TCRdb itself ran the PCR reads through MiXCR, one entry per CDR3 protein. The sample yields around 800,000 distinct CDR3 sequences, 16% seen once. In germline, CDR1 is LGHNA, CDR2 YNFKEQ. The V and J ends lost 2 bases and 8 bases, in that order; junction bases with no gene match: 17. The CDR3 covers 19 residues. This TCR derives from a male patient aged 10 to 17 who had a stem cell transplant for acute lymphoblastic leukemia, so the T cells may come from the graft donor. The rearrangement links TRBV4-2 to TRBJ2-1; 11 bases are shared with TRBD2. The specimen comprised PBMCs, mostly from graft donor cells, sampled 360 days after TCRalphabeta/CD19-depleted stem cell transplant. The CDR3 sequence: CASSQPGRGSGRAVDEQFF. CDR3 in DNA: TGTGCCAGCAGCCAACCCGGGAGGGGTAGCGGGAGGGCCGTGGATGAGCAGTTCTTC.